This record covers a single TCR beta chain. The antigen remains unidentified. The germline V and J ends were trimmed by 3 bases and 2 bases, with 7 bases remaining between them. CDR1 is MNHEY, CDR2 SVGAGI, per germline. CDR3 length: 14 residues. Obtained from alopecia areata patients were lesional scalp punch biopsies along with peripheral blood. Sorting of CD4+ and CD8+ T cells was performed on PBMCs. Following RNA extraction, reverse transcription yielded cDNA that acted as the sequencing template. Using immunoSEQ multiplex PCR, the repertoire was profiled, and TCRdb retains in-frame clones only, with some absent. The data hold about 110,000 clones, with about 60% observed a single time. This record comes from a study of CD8+ T cells in alopecia areata. Overall study results and limits: TCR sharing across patients was less clear than in mice, possibly HLA-related. It was lesional scalp, especially alopecia totalis/universalis, that showed higher clonality than normal scalp.

The origin of this receptor is a human donor with alopecia areata. The genes are TRBV6-5 and TRBJ2-2, with D perhaps matching TRBD1 or TRBD2 (5 bases each). Specimen: NKG2D-low CD8+ T cells sorted from blood. The CDR3 region has the DNA TGTGCCAGCAGTTATGGGGGAAACACCGGGGAGCTGTTTTTT. It codes for CASSYGGNTGELFF.